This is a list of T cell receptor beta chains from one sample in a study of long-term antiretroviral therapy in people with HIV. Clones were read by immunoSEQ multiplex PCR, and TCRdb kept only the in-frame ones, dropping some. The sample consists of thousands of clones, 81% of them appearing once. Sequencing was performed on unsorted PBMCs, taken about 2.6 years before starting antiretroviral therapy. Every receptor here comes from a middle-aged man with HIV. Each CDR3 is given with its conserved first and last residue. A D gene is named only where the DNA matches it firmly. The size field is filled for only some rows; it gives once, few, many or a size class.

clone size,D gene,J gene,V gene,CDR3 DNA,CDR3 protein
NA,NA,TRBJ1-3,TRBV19,TGTGCCAGTAGTATAGCGCGGGGAAACACCATATATTTT,CASSIARGNTIYF
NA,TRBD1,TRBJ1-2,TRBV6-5,TGTGCCAGCAGATCGACAGGGGCCCCCGTCTCCACCTTC,CASRSTGAPVSTF
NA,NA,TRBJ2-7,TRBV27,TGTGCCAGCAGTTTATCGTTCAGCTACGAGCAGTACTTC,CASSLSFSYEQYF
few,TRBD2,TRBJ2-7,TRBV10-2,TGCGCCAGCAGTGAGTCTGCAGCGGGGGTCTACGAGCAGTACTTC,CASSESAAGVYEQYF
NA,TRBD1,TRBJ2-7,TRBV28,TGTGCCAGCAGTTTAGTGGGACAGGGGCTGATCGAGCAGTACTTC,CASSLVGQGLIEQYF
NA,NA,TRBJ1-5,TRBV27,TGTGCCAGCAGTTTATCTTGGGGTAGGAATCAGCCCCAGCATTTT,CASSLSWGRNQPQHF
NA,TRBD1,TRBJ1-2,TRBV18,TGTGCCAGCTCGGTATACAGGGGCGGAAGCTATGGCTACACCTTC,CASSVYRGGSYGYTF
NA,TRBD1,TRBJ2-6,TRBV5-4,TGTGCCAGCAGCCAGAAGACAGGGGTAACCGTCCTGACTTTC,CASSQKTGVTVLTF
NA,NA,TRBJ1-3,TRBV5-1,TGCGCCAGCAGCTCCGGAGGGGGGGCGTCTGGAAACACCATATATTTT,CASSSGGGASGNTIYF
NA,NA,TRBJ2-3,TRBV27,TGTGCCAGCAGTTTATCATGGTCAGGGGCAGATACGCAGTATTTT,CASSLSWSGADTQYF
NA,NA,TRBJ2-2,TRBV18,TGTGCCAGCTCACCGAGGCAGAACACCGGGGAGCTGTTTTTT,CASSPRQNTGELFF
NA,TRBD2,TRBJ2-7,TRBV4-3,TGCGCCAGCAGCCAAGAACTAGCGGGGGCCTACTACGAGCAGTACTTC,CASSQELAGAYYEQYF
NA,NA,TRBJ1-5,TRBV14,TGTGCCAGCAGCCAAGAGCGCAATCAGCCCCAGCATTTT,CASSQERNQPQHF
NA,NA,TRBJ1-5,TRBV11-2,TGTGCCAGCAGCTTAGGACCAGGGCCCAATCAGCCCCAGCATTTT,CASSLGPGPNQPQHF
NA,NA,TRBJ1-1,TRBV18,TGTGCCAGCTCACCAATTCTGACAGATACCTCGAACACTGAAGCTTTCTTT,CASSPILTDTSNTEAFF
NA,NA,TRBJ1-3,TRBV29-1,TGCAGCATCTTACAGGTCGCTGGAAACACCATATATTTT,CSILQVAGNTIYF
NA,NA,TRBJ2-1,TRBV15,TGTGCCACCAGCAGAGATCGGAGGGGGCGGGATGAGCAGTTCTTC,CATSRDRRGRDEQFF